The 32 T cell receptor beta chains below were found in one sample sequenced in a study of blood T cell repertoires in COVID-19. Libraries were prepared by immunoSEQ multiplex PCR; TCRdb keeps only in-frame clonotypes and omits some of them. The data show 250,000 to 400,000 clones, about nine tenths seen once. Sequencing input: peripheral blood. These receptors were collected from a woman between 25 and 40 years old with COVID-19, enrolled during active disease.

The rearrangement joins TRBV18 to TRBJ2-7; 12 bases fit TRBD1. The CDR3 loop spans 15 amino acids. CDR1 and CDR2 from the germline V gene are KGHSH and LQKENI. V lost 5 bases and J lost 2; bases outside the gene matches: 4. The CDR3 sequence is CASSTGTGGPYEQYF. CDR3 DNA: TGTGCCAGCTCAACCGGGACAGGGGGCCCCTACGAGCAGTACTTC.

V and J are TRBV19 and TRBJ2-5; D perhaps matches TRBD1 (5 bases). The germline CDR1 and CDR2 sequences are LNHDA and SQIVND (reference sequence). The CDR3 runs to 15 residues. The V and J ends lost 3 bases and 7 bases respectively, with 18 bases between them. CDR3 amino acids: CASSMNAGREGTQYF. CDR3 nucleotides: TGTGCCAGTAGTATGAATGCCGGCAGGGAAGGGACCCAGTACTTC.

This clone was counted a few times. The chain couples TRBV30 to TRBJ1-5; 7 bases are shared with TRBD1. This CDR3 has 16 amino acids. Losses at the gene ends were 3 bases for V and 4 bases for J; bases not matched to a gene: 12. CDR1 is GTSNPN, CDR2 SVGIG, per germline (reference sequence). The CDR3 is CAWSSGGRGINQPQHF. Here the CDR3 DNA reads TGTGCCTGGAGCTCAGGGGGACGGGGTATAAATCAGCCCCAGCATTTT.

CDR3 protein: CAISDVSNSYEQYF. The CDR3 DNA reads TGTGCCATCAGTGATGTCTCTAACTCCTACGAGCAGTACTTC. V is TRBV10-3 and J is TRBJ2-7; the D is unclear. The V and J ends lost 3 bases and 0 bases respectively, with 9 bases between them. The CDR3 extends over 14 amino acids. Germline V gene sequence: CDR1 ENHRY, CDR2 SYGVKD.

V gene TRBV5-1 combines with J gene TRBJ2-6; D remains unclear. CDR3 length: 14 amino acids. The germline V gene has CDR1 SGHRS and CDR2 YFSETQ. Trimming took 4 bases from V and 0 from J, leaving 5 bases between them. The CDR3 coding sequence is TGCGCCAGCAGCGCGAGCTCTGGGGCCAACGTCCTGACTTTC. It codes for CASSASSGANVLTF.

The CDR3 DNA reads TGTGCCAGCAGCACCGACAGGGGAACTAATGAAAAACTGTTTTTT. Its translation: CASSTDRGTNEKLFF. The J gene is TRBJ1-4, the V gene TRBV11-2; 8 bases line up with TRBD1. The CDR3 runs 15 residues. Losses at the gene ends were 5 bases for V and 1 base for J; bases not matched to a gene: 3. Germline CDR1 and CDR2: SGHAT and FQNNGV.

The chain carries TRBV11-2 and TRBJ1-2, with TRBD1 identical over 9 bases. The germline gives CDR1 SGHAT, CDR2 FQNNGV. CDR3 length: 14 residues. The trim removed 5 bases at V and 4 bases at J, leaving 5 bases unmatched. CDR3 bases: TGTGCCAGCAGCCCCGGGACAGGGCGCTATGGCTACACCTTC. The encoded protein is CASSPGTGRYGYTF.

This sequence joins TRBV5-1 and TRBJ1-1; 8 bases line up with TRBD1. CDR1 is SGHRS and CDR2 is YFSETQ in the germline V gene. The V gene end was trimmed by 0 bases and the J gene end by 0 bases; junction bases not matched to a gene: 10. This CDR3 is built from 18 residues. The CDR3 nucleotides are TGCGCCAGCAGCTTGGGGCTGGACAGGGTAGATATGAACACTGAAGCTTTCTTT. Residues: CASSLGLDRVDMNTEAFF.

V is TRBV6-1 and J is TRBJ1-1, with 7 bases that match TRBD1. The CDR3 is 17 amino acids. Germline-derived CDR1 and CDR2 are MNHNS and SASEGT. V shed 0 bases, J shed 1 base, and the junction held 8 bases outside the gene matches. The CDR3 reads CASSEAFVGQPNTEAFF. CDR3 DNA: TGTGCCAGCAGTGAAGCGTTTGTGGGACAGCCGAACACTGAAGCTTTCTTT.

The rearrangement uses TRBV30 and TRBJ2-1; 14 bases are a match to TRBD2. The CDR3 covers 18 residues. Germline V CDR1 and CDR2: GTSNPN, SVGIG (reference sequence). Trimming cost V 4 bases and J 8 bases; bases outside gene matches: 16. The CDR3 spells CAWNTMRLAGGLVDEQFF. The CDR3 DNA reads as TGTGCCTGGAACACAATGCGACTAGCGGGAGGGTTAGTCGATGAGCAGTTCTTC.

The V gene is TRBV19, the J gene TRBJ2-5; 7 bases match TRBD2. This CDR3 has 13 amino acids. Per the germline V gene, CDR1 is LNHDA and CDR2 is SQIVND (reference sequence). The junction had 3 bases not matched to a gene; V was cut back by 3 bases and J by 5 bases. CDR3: CASSIGGEETQYF. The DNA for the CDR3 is TGTGCCAGTAGTATTGGGGGGGAGGAGACCCAGTACTTC.

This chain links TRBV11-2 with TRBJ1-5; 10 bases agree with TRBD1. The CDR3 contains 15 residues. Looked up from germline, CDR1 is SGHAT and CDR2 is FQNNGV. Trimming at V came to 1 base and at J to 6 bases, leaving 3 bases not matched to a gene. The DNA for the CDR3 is TGTGCCAGCAGCTTAGGACAGGGGGCGGGTCAGCCCCAGCATTTT. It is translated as CASSLGQGAGQPQHF.

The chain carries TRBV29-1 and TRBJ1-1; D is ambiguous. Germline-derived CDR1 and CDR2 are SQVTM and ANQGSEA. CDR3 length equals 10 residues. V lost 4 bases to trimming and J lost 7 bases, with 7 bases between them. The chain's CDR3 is CSVAHFEAFF. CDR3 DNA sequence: TGCAGCGTTGCCCACTTTGAAGCTTTCTTT.

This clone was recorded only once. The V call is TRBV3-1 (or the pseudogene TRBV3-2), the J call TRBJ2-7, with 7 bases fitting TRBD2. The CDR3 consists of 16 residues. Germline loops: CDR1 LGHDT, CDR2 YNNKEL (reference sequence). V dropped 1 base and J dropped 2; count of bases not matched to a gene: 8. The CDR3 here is CASSQGILALAYEQYF. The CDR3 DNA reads TGTGCCAGCAGCCAAGGAATACTAGCGCTGGCCTACGAGCAGTACTTC.

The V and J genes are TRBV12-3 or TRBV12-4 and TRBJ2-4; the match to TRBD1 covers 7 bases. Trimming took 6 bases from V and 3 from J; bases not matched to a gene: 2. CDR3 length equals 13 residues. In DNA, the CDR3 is TGTGCCAGCAGGACAGGGTACAAAAACATTCAGTACTTC. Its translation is CASRTGYKNIQYF.

CDR3 DNA sequence: TGTGCCAGCAGTGAAGGCAGGGCCACTGAAGCTTTCTTT. Its protein product is CASSEGRATEAFF. The V gene is TRBV6-4, the J gene TRBJ1-1, with D perhaps matching TRBD1 (5 bases). V lost 3 bases to trimming and J lost 4 bases, with 9 bases between them. In germline, CDR1 is MRHNA, CDR2 SNTAGT. The CDR3 extends over 13 amino acids.

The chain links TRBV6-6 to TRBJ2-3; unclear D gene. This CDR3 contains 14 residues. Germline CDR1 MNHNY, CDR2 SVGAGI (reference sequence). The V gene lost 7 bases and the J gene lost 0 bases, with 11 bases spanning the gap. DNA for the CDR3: TGTGCCAGCATGGGCCCTTCCAGCACAGATACGCAGTATTTT. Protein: CASMGPSSTDTQYF.

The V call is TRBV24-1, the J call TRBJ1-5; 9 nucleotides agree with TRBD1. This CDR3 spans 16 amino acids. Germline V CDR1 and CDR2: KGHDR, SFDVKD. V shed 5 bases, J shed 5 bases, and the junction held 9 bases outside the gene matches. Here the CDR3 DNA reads TGTGCCACCAGTGGCTCGGGACAGGGATCCCATCAGCCCCAGCATTTT. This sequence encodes CATSGSGQGSHQPQHF.

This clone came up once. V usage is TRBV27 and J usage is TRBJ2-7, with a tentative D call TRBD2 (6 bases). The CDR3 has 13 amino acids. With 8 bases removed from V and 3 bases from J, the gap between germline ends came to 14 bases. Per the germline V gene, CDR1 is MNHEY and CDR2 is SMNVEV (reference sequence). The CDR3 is CASGLGSIYEQYF. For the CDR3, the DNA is TGTGCCAGCGGCCTCGGGAGTATCTACGAGCAGTACTTC.

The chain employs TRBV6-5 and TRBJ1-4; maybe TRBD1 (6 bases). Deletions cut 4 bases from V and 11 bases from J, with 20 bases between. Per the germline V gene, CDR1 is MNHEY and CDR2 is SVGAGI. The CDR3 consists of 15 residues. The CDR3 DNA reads TGTGCCAGCAGTTCTAACTTCGGGACAACGGAGAAACTGTTTTTT. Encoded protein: CASSSNFGTTEKLFF.

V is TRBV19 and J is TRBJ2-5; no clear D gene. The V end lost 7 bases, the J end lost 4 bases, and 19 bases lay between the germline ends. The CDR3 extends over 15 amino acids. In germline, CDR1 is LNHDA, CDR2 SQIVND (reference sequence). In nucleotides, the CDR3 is TGTGCCAGTACCCTACAAGCGCCCCCCGGAGAGACCCAGTACTTC. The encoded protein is CASTLQAPPGETQYF.

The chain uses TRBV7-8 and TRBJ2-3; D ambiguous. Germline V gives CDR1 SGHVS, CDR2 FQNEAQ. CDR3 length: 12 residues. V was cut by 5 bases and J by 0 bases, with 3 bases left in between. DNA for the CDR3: TGTGCCAGCAGCATAAGCACAGATACGCAGTATTTT. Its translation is CASSISTDTQYF.

As DNA, the CDR3 is TGTGCCAGCAGCTCAGCCGGGACAGGGAATCAGCCCCAGCATTTT. Its protein product is CASSSAGTGNQPQHF. The chain uses TRBV7-9 and TRBJ1-5; TRBD1 matches at 9 bases. This CDR3 is 15 amino acids long. Germline CDR1 SEHNR, CDR2 FQNEAQ (reference sequence). The V segment lost 4 bases and the J segment 4 bases; nucleotides outside the gene matches: 5.

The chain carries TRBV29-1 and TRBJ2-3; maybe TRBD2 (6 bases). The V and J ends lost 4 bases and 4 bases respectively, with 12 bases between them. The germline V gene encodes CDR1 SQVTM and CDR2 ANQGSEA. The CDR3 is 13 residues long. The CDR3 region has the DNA TGCAGCGTTGGCGCGGGGAGACCAGATACGCAGTATTTT. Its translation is CSVGAGRPDTQYF.

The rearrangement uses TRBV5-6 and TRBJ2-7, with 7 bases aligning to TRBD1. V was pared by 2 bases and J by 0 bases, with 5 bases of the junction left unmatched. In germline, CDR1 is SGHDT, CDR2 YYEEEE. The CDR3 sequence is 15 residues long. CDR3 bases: TGTGCCAGCAGCTTAACCGGGACAGTCTCCTACGAGCAGTACTTC. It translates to CASSLTGTVSYEQYF.

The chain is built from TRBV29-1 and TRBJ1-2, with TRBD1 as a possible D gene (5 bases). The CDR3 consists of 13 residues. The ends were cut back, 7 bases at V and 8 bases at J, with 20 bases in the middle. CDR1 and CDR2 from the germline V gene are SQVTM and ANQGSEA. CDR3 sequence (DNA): TGCAGCGCCGCGGGAGATTGGGGGAGAGGCTACACCTTC. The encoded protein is CSAAGDWGRGYTF.

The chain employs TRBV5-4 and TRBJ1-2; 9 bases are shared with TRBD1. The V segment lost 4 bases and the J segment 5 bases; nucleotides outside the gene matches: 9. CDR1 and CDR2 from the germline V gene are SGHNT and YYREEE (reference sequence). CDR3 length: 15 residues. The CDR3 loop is CASSASDRGFYGYTF. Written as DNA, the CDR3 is TGTGCCAGCAGCGCCTCGGACAGGGGATTTTATGGCTACACCTTC.

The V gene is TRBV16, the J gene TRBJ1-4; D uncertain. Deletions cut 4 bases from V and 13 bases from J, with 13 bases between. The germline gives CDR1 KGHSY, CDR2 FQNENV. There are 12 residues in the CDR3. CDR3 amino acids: CASSPSERGLFF. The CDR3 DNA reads TGTGCCAGCAGCCCTAGCGAGCGGGGACTGTTTTTT.

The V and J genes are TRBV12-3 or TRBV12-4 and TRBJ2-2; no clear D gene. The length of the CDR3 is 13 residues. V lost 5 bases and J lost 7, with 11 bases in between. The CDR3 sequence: CASSPSERGELFF. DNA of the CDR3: TGTGCCAGCAGTCCCTCGGAGCGCGGGGAGCTGTTTTTT.

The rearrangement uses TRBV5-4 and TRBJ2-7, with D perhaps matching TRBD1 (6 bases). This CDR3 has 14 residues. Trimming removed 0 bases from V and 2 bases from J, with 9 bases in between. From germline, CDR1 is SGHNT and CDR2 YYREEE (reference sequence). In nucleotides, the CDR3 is TGTGCCAGCAGCTTGGATGGGGGCACCTACGAGCAGTACTTC. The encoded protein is CASSLDGGTYEQYF.

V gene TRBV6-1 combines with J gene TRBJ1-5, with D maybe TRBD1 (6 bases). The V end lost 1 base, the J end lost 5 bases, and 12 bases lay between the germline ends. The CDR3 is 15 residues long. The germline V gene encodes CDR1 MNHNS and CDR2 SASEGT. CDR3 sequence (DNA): TGTGCCAGCAGTGAAGAGGACAGTAGGTATCAGCCCCAGCATTTT. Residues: CASSEEDSRYQPQHF.

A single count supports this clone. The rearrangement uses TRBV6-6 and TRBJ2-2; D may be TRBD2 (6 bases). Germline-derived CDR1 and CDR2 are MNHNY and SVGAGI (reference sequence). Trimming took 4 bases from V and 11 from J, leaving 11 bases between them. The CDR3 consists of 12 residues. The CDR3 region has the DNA TGTGCCAGCAGTTCACGGGGGAGAGAGCTGTTTTTT. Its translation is CASSSRGRELFF.